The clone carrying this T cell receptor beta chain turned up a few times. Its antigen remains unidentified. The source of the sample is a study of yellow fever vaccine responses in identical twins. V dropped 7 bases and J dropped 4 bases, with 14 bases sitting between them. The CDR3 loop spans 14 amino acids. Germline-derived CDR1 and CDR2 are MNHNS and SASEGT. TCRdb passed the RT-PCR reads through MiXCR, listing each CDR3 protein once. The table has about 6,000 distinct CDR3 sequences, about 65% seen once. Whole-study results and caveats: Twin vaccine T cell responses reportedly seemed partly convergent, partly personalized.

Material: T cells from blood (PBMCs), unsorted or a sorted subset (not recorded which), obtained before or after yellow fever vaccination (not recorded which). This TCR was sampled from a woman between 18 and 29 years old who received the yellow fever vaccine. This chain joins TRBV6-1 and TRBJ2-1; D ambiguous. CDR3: CASTSTWSYNEQFF. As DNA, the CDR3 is TGTGCCAGCACATCGACGTGGTCATACAATGAGCAGTTCTTC.